The 19 T cell receptor beta chains below were found in one sample sequenced in a study of blood T cell repertoires in COVID-19 (dated by TCRdb to the early 2020s). Libraries were made using the immunoSEQ multiplex PCR assay. Held by TCRdb, this immuneACCESS table contains in-frame sequences only and omits some clones. Under half of the omission traces to an unresolved V gene where checked; the cause of the rest is unknown. The sample records about 210,000 clones, 80% to 90% of which are singletons. 3% to 4.5% of the sample rests with the top ten. Sequenced material: PBMCs or T cells enriched from blood (not recorded which). The receptors come from a woman aged 40-49 years with acute COVID-19.

The chain recombines TRBV5-1 with TRBJ1-1, with D possibly being TRBD1 (6 bases). V was cut by 1 base and J by 4 bases, with 14 bases left in between. The CDR3 spans 15 residues. The germline CDR1 and CDR2 sequences are SGHRS and YFSETQ. CDR3 protein: CASSLLGGSGTEAFF. CDR3 sequence (DNA): TGCGCCAGCAGCTTGCTAGGGGGATCGGGCACTGAAGCTTTCTTT.

The rearrangement links TRBV3-1 (or the pseudogene TRBV3-2) to TRBJ2-1; the match to TRBD2 covers 10 bases. The CDR3 runs to 20 residues. Germline V gene data show CDR1 as LGHDT and CDR2 as YNNKEL (reference sequence). The V and J ends lost 4 bases and 0 bases, in that order; junction bases with no gene match: 15. The CDR3 coding sequence is TGTGCCAGCAGCCGATATGGGCTAGCGGGAGTTCTGAGCTCCTACAATGAGCAGTTCTTC. Translated: CASSRYGLAGVLSSYNEQFF.

As for this clone: Other DNA sequences from this sample encode an identical CDR3 as well. The rearrangement links TRBV27 to TRBJ1-2; D may be TRBD1 (5 bases). The ends were cut back, 5 bases at V and 6 bases at J, with 13 bases in the middle. The germline gives CDR1 MNHEY, CDR2 SMNVEV (reference sequence). The CDR3 loop spans 13 amino acids. In DNA form, the CDR3 reads TGTGCCAGCAGTCCCTTCCGGGGGGATGGCTACACCTTC. Translating it yields CASSPFRGDGYTF.

The J gene is TRBJ2-6, the V gene TRBV28; TRBD1 matches 8 bases. The CDR3 contains 17 residues. Losses at the gene ends were 3 bases for V and 2 bases for J; bases not matched to a gene: 6. Germline V lookup: CDR1 MDHEN, CDR2 SYDVKM. CDR3 DNA sequence: TGTGCCAGCAGTTTTCAGGGGGCGAACCCTGGGGCCAACGTCCTGACTTTC. Translation gives CASSFQGANPGANVLTF.

V usage is TRBV7-3 and J usage is TRBJ2-3, with D maybe TRBD2 (6 bases). V was trimmed by 3 bases and J by 0 bases, leaving 7 bases between them. In germline, CDR1 is SGHTA, CDR2 FQGTGA. The CDR3 spans 14 residues. The CDR3, as DNA: TGTGCCAGCAGCTTCAGCGGGAGCACAGATACGCAGTATTTT. Translated: CASSFSGSTDTQYF.

The chain has TRBV19 and TRBJ1-2; D gene uncertain. Germline V gene lookup returns CDR1 LNHDA and CDR2 SQIVND (reference sequence). This CDR3 has 15 residues. V was pared by 3 bases and J by 0 bases, with 11 bases between. The CDR3 DNA sequence: TGTGCCAGTAGTATGTACAGCTTTTCTAACTATGGCTACACCTTC. Its protein is CASSMYSFSNYGYTF.

The chain links TRBV3-1 (or the pseudogene TRBV3-2) to TRBJ1-6, with TRBD1 matching 8 bases. The germline V gene has CDR1 LGHDT and CDR2 YNNKEL (reference sequence). CDR3 size: 16 residues. V dropped 6 bases and J dropped 7; count of bases not matched to a gene: 11. The CDR3 protein is CASRAIQGAGNSPLHF. CDR3 nucleotides: TGTGCCAGCAGGGCTATTCAGGGGGCTGGGAATTCACCCCTCCACTTT.

This chain links TRBV7-9 with TRBJ1-4, with a possible D match to TRBD1 (5 bases). V was cut by 1 base and J by 8 bases, with 11 bases left in between. This CDR3 spans 14 amino acids. Germline V gene lookup returns CDR1 SEHNR and CDR2 FQNEAQ (reference sequence). Here the CDR3 reads CASSLGQGKEKLFF. In DNA, the CDR3 is TGTGCCAGCAGCTTAGGGCAGGGTAAAGAAAAACTGTTTTTT.

V is TRBV15 and J is TRBJ1-1, with a tentative D call TRBD1 (5 bases). The CDR3 runs 15 residues. Germline V lookup: CDR1 LNHNV, CDR2 YYDKDF (reference sequence). V gave up 4 bases and J gave up 1 base, with 13 bases separating them. The CDR3 protein is CATSNWGVRNTEAFF. As DNA, the CDR3 is TGTGCCACCAGCAATTGGGGGGTCAGGAACACTGAAGCTTTCTTT.

V usage is TRBV5-1 and J usage is TRBJ2-5, with D tentatively TRBD2 (6 bases). Trimming took off 0 bases at V and 2 bases at J, with 8 bases between the two ends. Germline CDR1 is SGHRS and CDR2 is YFSETQ. The CDR3 is 14 residues long. In nucleotides, the CDR3 is TGCGCCAGCAGCTTGGCCGGGAGACAAGAGACCCAGTACTTC. As protein: CASSLAGRQETQYF.

The gene calls are TRBV15 and TRBJ2-7; weak D call: TRBD2 (6 bases). CDR1 LNHNV and CDR2 YYDKDF come from the germline V gene (reference sequence). The V end was cut by 0 bases, the J end by 4 bases, with 10 bases between. The length of the CDR3 is 14 residues. This CDR3 is CATSRDLGGYEQYF. DNA for the CDR3: TGTGCCACCAGCAGAGATCTCGGGGGTTACGAGCAGTACTTC.

Only a few counts were recorded for this clone. The chain joins TRBV2 to TRBJ2-1; TRBD2 is a possible D gene (5 bases). Looked up from germline, CDR1 is SNHLY and CDR2 is FYNNEI. V shed 8 bases and J shed 10 bases, with 24 bases lying between them. CDR3 length: 15 residues. CDR3 DNA: TGTGCCAGCGCCCTAGCTAGCTCCCGCCTTGGGGAGCAGTTCTTC. It yields the protein CASALASSRLGEQFF. Complete variable domain (other parts from reference TRBV2 and TRBJ2-1): EPEVTQTPSHQVTQMGQEVILRCVPISNHLYFYWYRQILGQKVEFLVSFYNNEISEKSEIFDDQFSVERPDGSNFTLKIRSTKLEDSAMYFCASALASSRLGEQFFGPGTRLTVL.

V and J are TRBV5-4 and TRBJ2-3, with D perhaps TRBD2 (7 bases). V was pared by 6 bases and J by 0 bases, with 14 bases between. Germline CDR1 SGHNT, CDR2 YYREEE (reference sequence). The CDR3 covers 15 residues. The CDR3: CASTMGGTSTDTQYF. The CDR3 DNA reads as TGTGCCAGCACCATGGGAGGGACAAGCACAGATACGCAGTATTTT.

V usage is TRBV7-2 and J usage is TRBJ1-2, with D possibly TRBD1 on 5 matching bases. V was clipped by 2 bases and J by 5 bases, with 18 bases between them. This CDR3 has 16 amino acids. CDR1 is SGHTA and CDR2 is FQGNSA in the germline V gene. CDR3 amino acids: CASSLTGRGVKYGYTF. In DNA, the CDR3 is TGTGCCAGCAGCTTAACAGGACGGGGGGTGAAGTATGGCTACACCTTC.

This chain connects TRBV2 to TRBJ2-5; 7 nucleotides match TRBD2. CDR1 SNHLY and CDR2 FYNNEI come from the germline V gene. After removal of 5 bases from V and 2 bases from J, the junction contained 2 bases not matched to a gene. There are 13 residues in the CDR3. CDR3: CASSRAGQETQYF. CDR3 sequence (DNA): TGTGCCAGCAGTCGAGCGGGACAAGAGACCCAGTACTTC.

The chain links TRBV11-3 to TRBJ2-7, with 7 bases fitting TRBD1. J was trimmed by 2 bases and V by 2 bases; bases with no gene match: 6. The germline V gene has CDR1 SGHNT and CDR2 YENEEA. The CDR3 consists of 15 residues. CDR3 sequence reads: CASSLRPTGPYEQYF. CDR3 sequence (DNA): TGTGCCAGCAGCTTACGACCGACAGGGCCCTACGAGCAGTACTTC.

This sequence joins TRBV29-1 and TRBJ2-1, with D possibly being TRBD2 (6 bases). The CDR3 extends over 12 amino acids. V lost 7 bases to trimming and J lost 7 bases, with 14 bases between them. Germline loops: CDR1 SQVTM, CDR2 ANQGSEA. The DNA for the CDR3 is TGCAGCGCCAGGCGGGAAGGGAATGAGCAGTTCTTC. The encoded protein is CSARREGNEQFF.

The chain joins TRBV7-9 to TRBJ1-6, with TRBD1 identical over 7 bases. Germline lookup yields CDR1 SEHNR and CDR2 FQNEAQ (reference sequence). J lost 9 bases, V lost 1 base, and 6 bases had no gene match. This CDR3 is 15 amino acids long. CDR3 nucleotide sequence: TGTGCCAGCAGCTTAGGGGGGACAGAGGGTTCACCCCTCCACTTT. Its translation is CASSLGGTEGSPLHF.

The rearrangement uses TRBV13 and TRBJ2-7; 7 bases line up with TRBD1. The V segment lost 5 bases and the J segment 4 bases; nucleotides outside the gene matches: 5. The CDR3 contains 13 residues. In germline, CDR1 is PRHDT, CDR2 FYEKMQ (reference sequence). This CDR3 reads CASSAGTAYEQYF. The CDR3 nucleotides are TGTGCCAGCAGCGCCGGGACAGCTTACGAGCAGTACTTC.